This T cell receptor (beta chain) originates from a study of beta chain features in type 1 diabetes. Of note for this clone: Within the sample, other DNA sequences also encode this same CDR3.

The isolated RNA, all of it, was reverse transcribed, so expressed TCRB transcripts were what got sequenced. Assay: immunoSEQ multiplex PCR; the TCRdb copy retains only in-frame clones and omits some. The repertoire has roughly 610,000 clones, around 15% of them found once; the top ten carry under 0.095%. This CDR3 is 11 amino acids long. V was trimmed by 4 bases and J by 4 bases, leaving 4 bases between them. CDR1 and CDR2 (germline): MDHEN, SYDVKM. The rearrangement joins TRBV28 to TRBJ1-2; unclear D gene. The sequenced sample consisted of naive CD4+ T cells from blood. This receptor was taken from a man between 18 and 29 years old in good health. CDR3 bases: TGTGCCAGCAGTTCCTCCTATGGCTACACCTTC. Its protein is CASSSSYGYTF.